A selection of T cell receptor beta chains follows, all from one sample in a study of blood T cell repertoires in COVID-19. Profiling relied on immunoSEQ multiplex PCR, and the TCRdb table lists in-frame clones only, not all of them. Among about 120,000 clones listed, around 88% were seen once. The sequenced sample was peripheral blood. Receptors originate from a human donor with acute or convalescent COVID-19. The donor label of this sample is uncertain. Each CDR3 is given with its conserved first and last residue. The D gene is left open where the match is weak. Size values are once, few and many counts, or a class for expanded clones, and some rows have none.

>TRBD1|TRBV28|TRBJ1-5|-
TGTGCCAGCATTCCGGGACAGGGGAATCAGCCCCAGCATTTT
CASIPGQGNQPQHF
>-|TRBV19|TRBJ1-1|-
TGTGCCAGTACCTGGCCCGGACAAATGAACACTGAAGCTTTCTTT
CASTWPGQMNTEAFF
>-|TRBV29-1|TRBJ1-4|-
TGCAGCGTTGGTCAGACTGGCCAAAAACTGTTTTTT
CSVGQTGQKLFF
>-|TRBV2|TRBJ2-1|-
TGTGCCAGCAGTGGGGACTGGGGTTTGAGCTCCTACAATGAGCAGTTCTTC
CASSGDWGLSSYNEQFF
>-|TRBV6-5|TRBJ2-7|-
TGTGCCAGCAGTTACTCACAGGGAGATCCTTACGAGCAGTACTTC
CASSYSQGDPYEQYF
>TRBD1|TRBV6-6|TRBJ1-5|-
TGTGCCAGCAGTTCGACAGGGGGTAGGGATCAGCCCCAGCATTTT
CASSSTGGRDQPQHF
>TRBD2|TRBV11-1|TRBJ2-4|-
TGTGCCAGCAGCCCTCGACTAGCGGGAGTGCACATTCAGTACTTC
CASSPRLAGVHIQYF
>-|TRBV5-1|TRBJ2-3|-
TGCGCCAGCAGCTTGGAGTCGGGTCCATCAGATACGCAGTATTTT
CASSLESGPSDTQYF
>-|TRBV29-1|TRBJ1-1|-
TGCAGCGTTGGGGCGTGGGCTGAAGCTTTCTTT
CSVGAWAEAFF
>-|TRBV19|TRBJ1-3|-
TGTGCCAGTATTTCGAGCTCTGGAAACACCATATATTTT
CASISSSGNTIYF
>TRBD1|TRBV19|TRBJ1-4|-
TGTGCCAGTAGTCCCCGACAGGGGGAGAATGAAAAACTGTTTTTT
CASSPRQGENEKLFF
>-|TRBV7-2|TRBJ1-5|few
TGTGCCAGCAGCAAACAGGGTACCTTGGGTCAGCCCCAGCATTTT
CASSKQGTLGQPQHF
>-|TRBV5-1|TRBJ2-1|-
TGCGCCAGCAGCTTTGGCGGGCGAGCCGACAATGAGCAGTTCTTC
CASSFGGRADNEQFF
>-|TRBV5-1|TRBJ2-2|-
TGCGCCAGCAGCTTTCGTGTGGGAGCGAACACCGGGGAGCTGTTTTTT
CASSFRVGANTGELFF
>-|TRBV19|TRBJ2-6|-
TGTGCCAGTAGTATGGCGGCCGCCACCTCTGGGGCCAACGTCCTGACTTTC
CASSMAAATSGANVLTF
>TRBD1|TRBV28|TRBJ1-2|-
TGTGCCAGCAGTCACCCGGGACAGGGGTCCGGGGGCTACACCTTC
CASSHPGQGSGGYTF
>TRBD2|TRBV9|TRBJ2-7|-
TGTGCCAGCAGCCCATTGGCTAGCGGGCTTTCCTACGAGCAGTACTTC
CASSPLASGLSYEQYF
>TRBD2|TRBV20-1|TRBJ2-1|-
TGCAGTGCTAGTCGGAGCGGGGATTACAATGAGCAGTTCTTC
CSASRSGDYNEQFF
>TRBD1|TRBV6-5|TRBJ1-5|-
TGTGCCAGCAGCAACAGGGGTCGGGAGCCCCAGCATTTT
CASSNRGREPQHF
>TRBD1|TRBV12-5|TRBJ1-5|-
TGTGCTAGTGGACCGGGACAGGGAGGCAATCAGCCCCAGCATTTT
CASGPGQGGNQPQHF
>TRBD2|TRBV19|TRBJ2-1|few
TGTGCCAGTAGTACGGGGACTAGCGGTTACAATGAGCAGTTCTTC
CASSTGTSGYNEQFF
>TRBD2|TRBV7-9|TRBJ2-2|-
TGTGCCAGCAGCTTAGGGGGACTAGCGGGCACCGGGGAGCTGTTTTTT
CASSLGGLAGTGELFF
>-|TRBV5-1|TRBJ2-1|-
TGCGCCAGCAGCTACAGGGCGTTAGACGATGAGCAGTTCTTC
CASSYRALDDEQFF
>TRBD2|TRBV28|TRBJ2-5|-
TGTGCCAGCAGTCGGGGGGACCAAGAGACCCAGTACTTC
CASSRGDQETQYF
>-|TRBV7-9|TRBJ2-2|-
TGTGCCAGCAGCCCCCGGGCTAGGGGCGACACCGGGGAGCTGTTTTTT
CASSPRARGDTGELFF
>-|TRBV6-5|TRBJ1-1|-
TGTGCCAGCAGGGAGGTAAGGAACACTGAAGCTTTCTTT
CASREVRNTEAFF
>TRBD2|TRBV24-1|TRBJ2-3|-
TGTGCCACCAGTGCAATGACTAGCGGGGGGAGCACAGATACGCAGTATTTT
CATSAMTSGGSTDTQYF
>TRBD1|TRBV24-1|TRBJ2-2|-
TGTGCCACCAGTGATCCCGGACAGGGCGGAGGGGAGCTGTTTTTT
CATSDPGQGGGELFF
>TRBD1|TRBV28|TRBJ1-2|-
TGTGCCAGCAGTTCCACAGGGGAGCCTAACTATGGCTACACCTTC
CASSSTGEPNYGYTF
>-|TRBV11-2|TRBJ2-1|-
TGTGCCAGCAGCTTAGACGTGGTAGCGGAGCAGTTCTTC
CASSLDVVAEQFF
>-|TRBV7-2|TRBJ2-7|-
TGTGCCAGCAGCTTAGTTGCGGGAAGCTCCTACGAGCAGTACTTC
CASSLVAGSSYEQYF
>-|TRBV6-5|TRBJ1-6|-
TGTGCCAGCACCGAAACGGGATACAAAGATTCACCCCTCCACTTT
CASTETGYKDSPLHF
>-|TRBV28|TRBJ2-7|-
TGTGCCAGCAGTCCCCCAGGTACTTTCTCCTACGAGCAGTACTTC
CASSPPGTFSYEQYF
>-|TRBV28|TRBJ2-1|-
TGTGCCAGCAGCTTGACAGGCCACTACAATGAGCAGTTCTTC
CASSLTGHYNEQFF
>TRBD2|TRBV5-1|TRBJ2-1|-
TGCGCCAGCAGCAGGGGACTAGCGGAACGAAATGAGCAGTTCTTC
CASSRGLAERNEQFF
>-|TRBV24-1|TRBJ2-2|-
TGTGCCGTAGGCGGGCACTTGGGAGGACGCGGGGAGCTGTTTTTT
CAVGGHLGGRGELFF
>-|TRBV5-1|TRBJ2-2|-
TGCGCCAGCAGCTCGAAGGGGGACGGGGAGCTGTTTTTT
CASSSKGDGELFF
>-|TRBV3-1/TRBV3-2|TRBJ1-2|-
TGTGCCAGCAGCCAATGGAGTAAATGGGGCTACACCTTC
CASSQWSKWGYTF
>TRBD1|TRBV28|TRBJ1-3|-
TGTGCCGCCGTTTCTGGGACAGGGGCTGGAAACACCATATATTTT
CAAVSGTGAGNTIYF
>TRBD1|TRBV2|TRBJ1-4|few
TGTGCCACCACCGAGGGGGCGCGAGGAAAACTGTTTTTT
CATTEGARGKLFF
>-|TRBV27|TRBJ2-2|-
TGTGCCAGCAGTCTTCGAGCCACCGGGGAGCTGTTTTTT
CASSLRATGELFF
>-|TRBV12-3/TRBV12-4|TRBJ1-1|-
TGTGCCAGCAGTTTAGGAGCTTACACTGAAGCTTTCTTT
CASSLGAYTEAFF
>-|TRBV10-2|TRBJ2-3|-
TGCGCCAGCAGTGCCGGCCAGCGGAGAACTAGCACAGATACGCAGTATTTT
CASSAGQRRTSTDTQYF
>TRBD1|TRBV6-6|TRBJ2-7|few
TGTGCCAGCAATACAGGGGGCGGCGAGCAGTACTTC
CASNTGGGEQYF
>-|TRBV7-9|TRBJ1-6|-
TGTGCCAGCAGCCCGCCGGGGGGGCATAATTCACCCCTCCACTTT
CASSPPGGHNSPLHF
>-|TRBV25-1|TRBJ1-2|-
TGTGCCAGCAGTGAAACCGGCGGCTCCTATGGCTACACCTTC
CASSETGGSYGYTF
>-|TRBV19|TRBJ1-2|once
TGTGCCAGTACCTCAACAGGAGAACATAACTATGGCTACACCTTC
CASTSTGEHNYGYTF
>-|TRBV4-1|TRBJ2-1|-
TGCGCCAGCAGCCTGACTTCCAATGAGCAGTTCTTC
CASSLTSNEQFF
>TRBD2|TRBV28|TRBJ2-7|-
TGTGCCAGCAGCTCTCTTCTTCCTCCTAGCGGGAGCTCCTACGAGCAGTACTTC
CASSSLLPPSGSSYEQYF
>TRBD1|TRBV6-9|TRBJ2-7|-
TGTGCCAGCAGTTACCCAGGACAGGGGCGCGACGAGCAGTACTTC
CASSYPGQGRDEQYF
>-|TRBV10-3|TRBJ1-3|once
TGTGCCGCGCAGGGGACTGGAAACACCATATATTTT
CAAQGTGNTIYF
>-|TRBV7-2|TRBJ1-2|-
TGTGCCAGCAGCCTCCCCGGGTTAGGAAACTATGGCTACACCTTC
CASSLPGLGNYGYTF
>TRBD1|TRBV18|TRBJ2-1|-
TGTGCCAGCTCCCAAGACAGGGTACCGTACAATGAGCAGTTCTTC
CASSQDRVPYNEQFF
>-|TRBV21-1|TRBJ2-1|few
TGTGCCAGCAGCAAACCAAGGACTAGCGGGGGATACAATGAGCAGTTCTTC
CASSKPRTSGGYNEQFF
>-|TRBV6-5|TRBJ1-1|-
TGTGCCAGCAGTTACGGGGGGGGCGTAGCTGAAGCTTTCTTT
CASSYGGGVAEAFF
>TRBD2|TRBV27|TRBJ2-7|-
TGTGCCAGCAGCACAGGGTTGGGTAGCGGGGGTTACTACGAGCAGTACTTC
CASSTGLGSGGYYEQYF
>-|TRBV6-2/TRBV6-3|TRBJ2-7|-
TGTGCCAGCAGTTATAGTCGGGTCTCCTACGAGCAGTACTTC
CASSYSRVSYEQYF
>TRBD2|TRBV9|TRBJ2-1|-
TGTGCCAGCAGCGTAGATATAGCGGGATTGAGGAATGAGCAGTTCTTC
CASSVDIAGLRNEQFF
>TRBD1|TRBV28|TRBJ1-2|-
TGTGCCAGCAGGATTAGACAGGGACCTTATGGCTACACCTTC
CASRIRQGPYGYTF
>-|TRBV28|TRBJ1-5|-
TGTGCCAGCAGTTTAGATGACCGGGGGCAGCCCCAGCATTTT
CASSLDDRGQPQHF